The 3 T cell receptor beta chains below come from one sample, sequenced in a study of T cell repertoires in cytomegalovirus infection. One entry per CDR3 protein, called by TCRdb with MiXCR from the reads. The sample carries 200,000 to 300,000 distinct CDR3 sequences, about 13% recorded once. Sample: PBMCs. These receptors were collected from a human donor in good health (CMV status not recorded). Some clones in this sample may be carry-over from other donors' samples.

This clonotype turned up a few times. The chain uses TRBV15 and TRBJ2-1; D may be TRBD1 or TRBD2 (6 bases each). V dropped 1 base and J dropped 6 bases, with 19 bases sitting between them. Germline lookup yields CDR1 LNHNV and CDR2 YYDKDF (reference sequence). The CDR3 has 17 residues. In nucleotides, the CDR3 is TGTGCCACCAGCAGAGGTGGGACTGCACAGGGCAGCAATGAGCAGTTCTTC. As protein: CATSRGGTAQGSNEQFF. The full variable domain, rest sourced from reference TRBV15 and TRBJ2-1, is DAMVIQNPRYQVTQFGKPVTLSCSQTLNHNVMYWYQQKSSQAPKLLFHYYDKDFNNEADTPDNFQSRRPNTSFCFLDIRSPGLGDTAMYLCATSRGGTAQGSNEQFFGPGTRLTVL.

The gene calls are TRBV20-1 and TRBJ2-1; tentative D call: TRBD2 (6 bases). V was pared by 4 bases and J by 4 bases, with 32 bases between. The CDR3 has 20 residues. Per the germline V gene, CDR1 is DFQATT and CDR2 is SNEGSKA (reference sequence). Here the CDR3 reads CSATGLEPRGTLTNYNEQFF. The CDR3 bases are TGCAGTGCTACCGGCCTAGAACCTCGGGGGACTCTTACCAATTACAATGAGCAGTTCTTC.

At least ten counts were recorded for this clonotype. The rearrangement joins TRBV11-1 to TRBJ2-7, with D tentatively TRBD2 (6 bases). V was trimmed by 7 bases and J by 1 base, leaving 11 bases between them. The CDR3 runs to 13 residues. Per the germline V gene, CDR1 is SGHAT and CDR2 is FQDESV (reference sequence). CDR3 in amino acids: CASTKGLSYEQYF. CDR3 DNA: TGTGCCAGCACAAAGGGACTGTCCTACGAGCAGTACTTC.